A single sample is the source of the 20 T cell receptor beta chains below, sequenced in a study of blood T cell repertoires in COVID-19. Assay used: immunoSEQ multiplex PCR; TCRdb lists only in-frame clones, some missing. The sample gives 150,000 or so clones, around 90% of which show up once; about 18% is in the top ten. The sample taken for sequencing was peripheral blood. These receptors came from a man in his sixties with active or convalescent COVID-19.

V gene TRBV30 combines with J gene TRBJ2-2; D might be TRBD2 (6 bases). The CDR3 is 16 residues long. V lost 0 bases and J lost 0, with 11 bases in between. The germline V gene has CDR1 GTSNPN and CDR2 SVGIG (reference sequence). The CDR3, as DNA: TGTGCCTGGAGTGTAAGGGACTGTGCGAACACCGGGGAGCTGTTTTTT. Translating gives CAWSVRDCANTGELFF.

The J gene is TRBJ2-3, the V gene TRBV24-1; no clear D. Trimming removed 5 bases from V and 2 bases from J, with 7 bases in between. The CDR3 is 13 amino acids. Germline CDR1 is KGHDR and CDR2 is SFDVKD. The CDR3 DNA reads TGTGCCACCAGTGCCCTATACACAGATACGCAGTATTTT. This gives the protein CATSALYTDTQYF.

The chain employs TRBV4-1 and TRBJ1-4, with a possible D match to TRBD1 (5 bases). CDR3 length: 15 residues. CDR1 and CDR2 (germline): MGHRA, YSYEKL. V was pared by 1 base and J by 8 bases, with 14 bases between. The CDR3 bases are TGCGCCAGCAGCCAAGCTCCAGGGCTTTGGGAAAAACTGTTTTTT. Translation gives CASSQAPGLWEKLFF.

The J gene is TRBJ1-5, the V gene TRBV3-1 (or the pseudogene TRBV3-2), with 7 bases identical to TRBD1. V lost 1 base, J lost 6 bases, and 6 bases stayed unmatched. The CDR3 runs to 15 residues. The germline gives CDR1 LGHDT, CDR2 YNNKEL (reference sequence). The CDR3 loop reads CASSQATGVGQPQHF. The DNA for the CDR3 is TGTGCCAGCAGCCAAGCTACAGGGGTGGGTCAGCCCCAGCATTTT.

The gene calls are TRBV5-1 and TRBJ1-1, with 10 bases lining up with TRBD1. Germline loops: CDR1 SGHRS, CDR2 YFSETQ. V gave up 1 base and J gave up 4 bases; unmatched junction bases: 10. CDR3 length equals 17 residues. CDR3 coding DNA: TGCGCCAGCAGCTTGAAGGGACAGGGGCCGGGAGGCACTGAAGCTTTCTTT. Amino acid sequence: CASSLKGQGPGGTEAFF.

The rearrangement joins TRBV7-6 to TRBJ2-7; 10 positions match TRBD2. The CDR3 covers 15 residues. CDR1 is SGHVS and CDR2 is FNYEAQ in the germline V gene. V dropped 5 bases and J dropped 0; count of bases not matched to a gene: 4. The CDR3 reads CASSSSGGSSYEQYF. The CDR3 coding sequence is TGTGCCAGCAGCAGTAGCGGGGGGAGCTCCTACGAGCAGTACTTC.

This clone was seen more than once but under ten times. V gene TRBV6-5 combines with J gene TRBJ1-3; D ambiguous. The CDR3 contains 14 residues. Trimming removed 3 bases at V and 2 bases at J, with 8 bases between. The germline V gene encodes CDR1 MNHEY and CDR2 SVGAGI. In DNA, the CDR3 is TGTGCCAGCAGTTATAAGCTTACTGGAAACACCATATATTTT. It codes for CASSYKLTGNTIYF.

This clone was detected once. The CDR3 nucleotides read TGTGCCAGCAGGTTTACAGGGGGCGTTAACTATGGCTACACCTTC. Its translation is CASRFTGGVNYGYTF. This chain uses TRBV6-5 with TRBJ1-2; the match to TRBD1 covers 9 bases. Germline V gene lookup returns CDR1 MNHEY and CDR2 SVGAGI. Germline trimming cut 6 bases from V and 1 base from J; bases unmatched to any gene: 6. The CDR3 has 15 residues.

The chain couples TRBV5-1 to TRBJ1-5; perhaps TRBD1 as D (5 bases). V was clipped by 5 bases and J by 5 bases, with 14 bases between them. Germline CDR1 and CDR2: SGHRS and YFSETQ. This CDR3 has 14 residues. The CDR3 nucleotides read TGCGCCAGCAGACGCCAGGGTTTCCATCAGCCCCAGCATTTT. Its protein product is CASRRQGFHQPQHF.

The rearrangement joins TRBV5-8 to TRBJ2-1; a possible D gene is TRBD2 (5 bases). The germline V gene encodes CDR1 SGHTS and CDR2 YDEGEE. This CDR3 has 14 amino acids. The V and J ends lost 0 bases and 4 bases respectively, with 8 bases between them. CDR3 DNA sequence: TGTGCCAGCAGCTTGGCGGGGAGATACAATGAGCAGTTCTTC. Protein: CASSLAGRYNEQFF.

This sequence joins TRBV19 and TRBJ1-4; D remains unclear. This CDR3 has 15 amino acids. From germline, CDR1 is LNHDA and CDR2 SQIVND (reference sequence). Between the trimmed V and J ends, which lost 4 bases and 8 bases, there was a span of 17 bases. CDR3 nucleotides: TGTGCCAGTAGTAGGTTGGCCCAGGAACGGGAAAAACTGTTTTTT. This gives the protein CASSRLAQEREKLFF.

The chain couples TRBV19 to TRBJ1-1; 10 bases map to TRBD1. The germline V gene encodes CDR1 LNHDA and CDR2 SQIVND (reference sequence). This CDR3 has 15 amino acids. Losses at the gene ends were 3 bases for V and 11 bases for J; bases not matched to a gene: 12. As DNA, the CDR3 is TGTGCCAGTAGTATCGGACAGGGGGGACCTAGCTCGGCTTTCTTT. Residues: CASSIGQGGPSSAFF.

V usage is TRBV6-5 and J usage is TRBJ2-7, with 9 bases aligning to TRBD1. The CDR3 totals 14 residues. The ends lost 9 bases at V and 2 bases at J; junction bases unmatched: 8. CDR1 and CDR2 (germline): MNHEY, SVGAGI. The CDR3 DNA follows: TGTGCCAGTCAGATGAACAGGGGGCCCTACGAGCAGTACTTC. It yields the protein CASQMNRGPYEQYF.

This clone is a singleton in its sample. The chain joins TRBV19 to TRBJ2-2, with TRBD1 identical over 12 bases. The length of the CDR3 is 18 residues. With 2 bases clipped from V and 4 bases from J, the junction kept 8 bases outside the gene matches. CDR1 is LNHDA, CDR2 SQIVND, per germline (reference sequence). In DNA, the CDR3 is TGTGCCAGTAGTATAAGCGCAGGGGGACAGGGGGCCACCGGGGAGCTGTTTTTT. It yields the protein CASSISAGGQGATGELFF.

The chain is built from TRBV30 and TRBJ2-2, with 7 bases that match TRBD1. The germline CDR1 and CDR2 sequences are GTSNPN and SVGIG (reference sequence). CDR3 length equals 14 residues. V was pared by 7 bases and J by 1 base, with 6 bases of the junction left unmatched. The CDR3 DNA sequence: TGTGCCTTCCCCGGGACAGAGAACACCGGGGAGCTGTTTTTT. Translation: CAFPGTENTGELFF.

This sequence joins TRBV11-2 and TRBJ1-2; 7 bases match TRBD1. CDR1 and CDR2 (germline): SGHAT, FQNNGV. After removal of 6 bases from V and 4 bases from J, the junction contained 11 bases not matched to a gene. There are 15 residues in the CDR3. The CDR3: CASRRPGQRIYGYTF. The DNA for the CDR3 is TGTGCCAGCAGACGGCCGGGACAGAGGATCTATGGCTACACCTTC. The full variable domain, with the rest looked up from reference TRBV11-2 and TRBJ1-2, is EAGVAQSPRYKIIEKRQSVAFWCNPISGHATLYWYQQILGQGPKLLIQFQNNGVVDDSQLPKDRFSAERLKGVDSTLKIQPAKLEDSAVYLCASRRPGQRIYGYTFGSGTRLTVV.

V is TRBV3-1 (or the pseudogene TRBV3-2) and J is TRBJ1-1, with 7 bases that match TRBD1. CDR3 length equals 11 residues. Germline CDR1 reads LGHDT; CDR2 reads YNNKEL (reference sequence). J gave up 5 bases and V 7 bases, and 1 base lay outside the gene matches. DNA for the CDR3: TGTGCCAGCATACAGGGGACTGAAGCTTTCTTT. Amino acids: CASIQGTEAFF.

The V and J genes are TRBV19 and TRBJ2-3; 10 nucleotides agree with TRBD2. CDR1 is LNHDA and CDR2 is SQIVND in the germline V gene (reference sequence). The CDR3 contains 15 residues. After removal of 5 bases from V and 4 bases from J, the junction contained 6 bases not matched to a gene. For the CDR3, the DNA is TGTGCCAGTAGTGCACTAGCGGGGTGGCCAGATACGCAGTATTTT. It yields the protein CASSALAGWPDTQYF.

The chain has TRBV30 and TRBJ1-5, with D hard to call. Trimming shortened V by 5 bases and J by 7 bases, and 15 bases separated the two germline ends. CDR1 is GTSNPN, CDR2 SVGIG, per germline (reference sequence). The CDR3 contains 13 residues. The DNA of the CDR3 is TGTGCCTGGGGAAAAATAAGAGGGCAGCCCCAGCATTTT. Protein: CAWGKIRGQPQHF.

This rearrangement joins TRBV13 to TRBJ2-7; TRBD1 agrees at 7 bases. The CDR3 has 14 residues. The germline V gene has CDR1 PRHDT and CDR2 FYEKMQ (reference sequence). V dropped 5 bases and J dropped 2; count of bases not matched to a gene: 6. The CDR3 coding sequence is TGTGCCAGCAGCCCCCAGGGGGTTACCTACGAGCAGTACTTC. It specifies CASSPQGVTYEQYF.